The 17 T cell receptor beta chains in this list originate from one sample, sequenced in a study of cytomegalovirus exposure and HLA in healthy donors. PCR involved 60 Vbeta and 13 Jbeta primers. Here immunoSEQ multiplex PCR was the method, and the copy in TCRdb shows in-frame clones only, minus some. The sample contains under 200,000 clones, nearly 80% of which appear only once. Material: PBMCs. These TCRs come from a man aged 50 to 60 in good health and CMV-seropositive.

The V gene is TRBV6-6, the J gene TRBJ1-6; D unclear. The V end lost 8 bases, the J end lost 6 bases, and 20 bases lay between the germline ends. This CDR3 has 16 amino acids. The germline CDR1 and CDR2 sequences are MNHNY and SVGAGI (reference sequence). In nucleotides, the CDR3 is TGTGCCAGCTCAGATTCCTTGAGGGCCCCTAATTCACCCCTCCACTTT. This codes for CASSDSLRAPNSPLHF.

This clone was found once. The rearrangement links TRBV21-1 to TRBJ2-7; no DNA check was done on the table's D call, TRBD2. TRBV21-1 is assigned pseudogene status. The CDR3 contains 16 residues. The CDR3 is CASSKGAARGGDEQYF. The CDR3 coding sequence is TGTGCCAGCAGCAAAGGGGCAGCCCGGGGTGGCGACGAGCAGTACTTC.

The chain recombines TRBV6-6 with TRBJ1-4; D might be TRBD1 (5 bases). The germline CDR1 and CDR2 sequences are MNHNY and SVGAGI (reference sequence). The V and J ends lost 6 bases and 8 bases respectively, with 22 bases between them. This CDR3 contains 16 residues. DNA of the CDR3: TGTGCCAGCAGACCTTCAGGGCGGAGAGGTGGGGAAAAACTGTTTTTT. This sequence encodes CASRPSGRRGGEKLFF.

The chain uses TRBV4-2 and TRBJ1-6; tentatively, D is TRBD1 (6 bases). Trimming removed 3 bases from V and 6 bases from J, with 9 bases in between. The CDR3 length is 14 residues. Germline lookup yields CDR1 LGHNA and CDR2 YNFKEQ. CDR3 protein: CASSQTGGNSPLHF. Here the CDR3 DNA reads TGTGCCAGCAGCCAGACAGGAGGTAATTCACCCCTCCACTTT.

This rearrangement joins TRBV9 to TRBJ2-3, with a weak D call TRBD2 (6 bases). This CDR3 has 15 amino acids. Germline CDR1 is SGDLS and CDR2 is YYNGEE. Deletions cut 2 bases from V and 1 base from J, with 11 bases between. The CDR3 bases are TGTGCCAGCAGCGTCGGCGGAGGGGGCACAGATACGCAGTATTTT. It is translated as CASSVGGGGTDTQYF.

The chain carries TRBV6-5 and TRBJ2-3, with 10 bases that match TRBD2. J lost 0 bases, V lost 6 bases, and 3 bases had no gene match. CDR1 MNHEY and CDR2 SVGAGI come from the germline V gene. The CDR3 is 15 residues long. The CDR3 region is CASSQLAGSTDTQYF. The CDR3 DNA follows: TGTGCCAGCAGCCAACTAGCGGGGAGCACAGATACGCAGTATTTT.

The rearrangement joins TRBV7-6 to TRBJ1-4; D is uncertain. The CDR3 consists of 13 residues. Germline loops: CDR1 SGHVS, CDR2 FNYEAQ. V lost 8 bases and J 4 bases, leaving 11 bases between the germline ends. CDR3 DNA: TGTGCCAGCGGGCAGTTTGGTAATGAAAAACTGTTTTTT. Translated: CASGQFGNEKLFF.

V and J are TRBV6-5 and TRBJ1-2; D is ambiguous. Trimming took off 0 bases at V and 5 bases at J, with 7 bases between the two ends. Germline assignment: CDR1 MNHEY and CDR2 SVGAGI. The CDR3 extends over 13 amino acids. CDR3 loop: CASSYSRGYGYTF. The CDR3 region has the DNA TGTGCCAGCAGTTACTCGAGAGGGTATGGCTACACCTTC.

The rearrangement joins TRBV29-1 to TRBJ1-1; D unclear. V was shortened by 2 bases and J by 3 bases, with 16 bases between the two germline ends. Germline V gives CDR1 SQVTM, CDR2 ANQGSEA. CDR3 length: 15 residues. CDR3 in DNA: TGCAGCGTTGAAAATTGGAGGGCCCGGGACACTGAAGCTTTCTTT. It yields the protein CSVENWRARDTEAFF.

This clone was seen once. The J gene is TRBJ2-2, the V gene TRBV28; D is undetermined. CDR1 and CDR2 from the germline V gene are MDHEN and SYDVKM. CDR3 length: 17 amino acids. V shed 1 base and J shed 3 bases, with 15 bases lying between them. The CDR3 DNA reads as TGTGCCAGCAGTTTATTGTGGCGAGGTTCGGACACCGGGGAGCTGTTTTTT. Its protein is CASSLLWRGSDTGELFF.

V and J are TRBV11-2 and TRBJ2-7, with 7 bases that match TRBD1. The germline CDR1 and CDR2 sequences are SGHAT and FQNNGV. The length of the CDR3 is 15 residues. V lost 2 bases, J lost 1 base, and 5 bases stayed unmatched. The CDR3 region has the DNA TGTGCCAGCAGCTTATACAGGGGTGGGTCCTACGAGCAGTACGTC. Translating it yields CASSLYRGGSYEQYV.

The chain employs TRBV5-4 and TRBJ2-2; 7 bases are shared with TRBD2. From germline, CDR1 is SGHNT and CDR2 YYREEE (reference sequence). CDR3 length: 16 residues. The trim removed 1 base at V and 3 bases at J, leaving 6 bases unmatched. The CDR3 loop reads CASSLRPGRDTGELFF. In DNA, the CDR3 is TGTGCCAGCAGCTTGAGGCCAGGGAGGGACACCGGGGAGCTGTTTTTT.

This clone was counted once. The chain links TRBV7-2 to TRBJ2-5, with a tentative D call TRBD2 (5 bases). CDR1 and CDR2 (germline): SGHTA, FQGNSA. This CDR3 has 13 residues. V was pared by 3 bases and J by 5 bases, with 10 bases between. In nucleotides, the CDR3 is TGTGCCAGCAGCTTGTTCGGGGAGGAGACCCAGTACTTC. It encodes CASSLFGEETQYF.

V and J are TRBV9 and TRBJ2-7; 7 nucleotides match TRBD1. Trimming removed 1 base from V and 2 bases from J; junction bases left unmatched: 6. CDR1 and CDR2 from the germline V gene are SGDLS and YYNGEE. This CDR3 is built from 15 residues. The CDR3 here is CASSVRSGTAYEQYF. CDR3 coding DNA: TGTGCCAGCAGCGTACGATCGGGGACAGCCTACGAGCAGTACTTC.

V is TRBV28 and J is TRBJ1-2; 11 nucleotides agree with TRBD1. The CDR3 contains 15 residues. CDR1 MDHEN and CDR2 SYDVKM come from the germline V gene. The J segment lost 5 bases and the V segment lost 1 base, leaving 3 bases of the junction unmatched. The CDR3 DNA is TGTGCCAGCAGTTTATCGGACAGGGGGCCATATGGCTACACCTTC. This codes for CASSLSDRGPYGYTF.

The chain joins TRBV5-4 to TRBJ2-1; no reliable D call. The CDR3 is 15 amino acids. Trimming pared 0 bases from V and 4 bases from J, leaving 11 bases between. The germline V gene has CDR1 SGHNT and CDR2 YYREEE (reference sequence). CDR3: CASSLARYPYNEQFF. CDR3 nucleotides: TGTGCCAGCAGCTTGGCCAGATACCCGTACAATGAGCAGTTCTTC.

With regard to this clone: Relative to the germline gene, one junction end is altered; a read error may explain this. This chain links TRBV15 with TRBJ1-2; 9 bases are a match to TRBD1. This CDR3 has 18 residues. CDR1 LNHNV and CDR2 YYDKDF come from the germline V gene (reference sequence). The CDR3 nucleotides read TGTGCCGCCAGCAGAGGTCAACAGGGGGCTGCGTTTAACTATGGCTACACCTTC. It yields the protein CAASRGQQGAAFNYGYTF.